These 8 T cell receptor beta chains were sequenced from one sample in a study of neoadjuvant nivolumab and ipilimumab in lung cancer. The table came from immunoSEQ multiplex PCR; TCRdb's copy has only in-frame clones and leaves some out. The data show more than 20,000 clones, with 82% seen just once and about 9.4% held by the top ten. Source: tumor tissue, taken after neoadjuvant nivolumab, alone or with ipilimumab, at or shortly before surgery. The receptors come from an adult with non-small cell lung cancer.

The chain has TRBV5-1 and TRBJ2-3; TRBD2 matches at 9 bases. V lost 4 bases and J lost 3; bases outside the gene matches: 9. The CDR3 has 16 residues. Germline loops: CDR1 SGHRS, CDR2 YFSETQ. CDR3 sequence (DNA): TGCGCCAGCAGCGCGGGACTAGCCGGAGTTACAGATACGCAGTATTTT. This translates into CASSAGLAGVTDTQYF.

The V and J genes are TRBV20-1 and TRBJ2-5; TRBD2 aligns across 8 bases. Trimming cost V 6 bases and J 5 bases; bases outside gene matches: 2. CDR1 is DFQATT and CDR2 is SNEGSKA in the germline V gene (reference sequence). The CDR3 runs to 11 residues. The CDR3 DNA sequence: TGCAGTGCGTCGGGAGGGGAGACCCAGTACTTC. Protein sequence: CSASGGETQYF.

The V gene is TRBV7-2, the J gene TRBJ2-2, with TRBD1 matching over 8 bases. The CDR3 covers 15 residues. V lost 0 bases to trimming and J lost 4 bases; unmatched junction nucleotides: 1. Germline V gene lookup returns CDR1 SGHTA and CDR2 FQGNSA. The CDR3 nucleotides are TGTGCCAGCAGCTTAGCCCAGGGGGCCACCGGGGAGCTGTTTTTT. This translates into CASSLAQGATGELFF.

This clone was found a few times. This chain connects TRBV10-1 to TRBJ2-1, with D tentatively TRBD1 or TRBD2 (5 bases each). CDR1 WNHNN and CDR2 SYGVQD come from the germline V gene (reference sequence). This CDR3 has 13 amino acids. Trimming cost V 2 bases and J 14 bases, with 16 bases left between them. The CDR3 reads CASSEARGEGEFF. CDR3 nucleotides: TGCGCCAGCAGTGAGGCCCGAGGGGAAGGAGAGTTCTTC.

The gene calls are TRBV10-3 and TRBJ2-7; no definite D call. This CDR3 region has 13 residues. The V gene's germline CDR1 is ENHRY and CDR2 SYGVKD. Trimming stripped 0 bases from V and 6 bases from J, with 9 bases between. CDR3 in DNA: TGTGCCATCAGTGAGTCGATGGAGTTCGAGCAGTACTTC. Encoded protein: CAISESMEFEQYF.

The rearrangement joins TRBV18 to TRBJ1-4, with TRBD1 identical over 7 bases. The CDR3 covers 14 residues. Per the germline V gene, CDR1 is KGHSH and CDR2 is LQKENI. J gave up 5 bases and V 0 bases, and 0 bases lay outside the gene matches. CDR3 bases: TGTGCCAGCTCACCACCGGGACAGAATGAAAAACTGTTTTTT. Encoded protein: CASSPPGQNEKLFF. Full variable domain (missing parts from reference TRBV18 and TRBJ1-4): NAGVMQNPRHLVRRRGQEARLRCSPMKGHSHVYWYRQLPEEGLKFMVYLQKENIIDESGMPKERFSAEFPKEGPSILRIQQVVRGDSAAYFCASSPPGQNEKLFFGSGTQLSVL.

CDR3 sequence reads: CAGSGTLNYGYTF. As DNA, the CDR3 is TGTGCCGGATCCGGGACACTTAACTATGGCTACACCTTC. This chain connects TRBV7-9 to TRBJ1-2; D may be TRBD1 (6 bases). Trimming removed 11 bases from V and 1 base from J, with 14 bases in between. The germline V gene has CDR1 SEHNR and CDR2 FQNEAQ (reference sequence). The CDR3 covers 13 residues. The whole variable domain, filled in from reference TRBV7-9 and TRBJ1-2, reads DTGVSQNPRHKITKRGQNVTFRCDPISEHNRLYWYRQTLGQGPEFLTYFQNEAQLEKSRLLSDRFSAERPKGSFSTLEIQRTEQGDSAMYLCAGSGTLNYGYTFGSGTRLTVV.

The chain links TRBV5-4 to TRBJ1-2; D is unclear. This CDR3 has 13 amino acids. The V end lost 4 bases, the J end lost 1 base, and 8 bases lay between the germline ends. CDR1 and CDR2 (germline): SGHNT, YYREEE (reference sequence). The DNA for the CDR3 is TGTGCCAGCAGCATTGACGGTAACTATGGCTACACCTTC. This sequence encodes CASSIDGNYGYTF.